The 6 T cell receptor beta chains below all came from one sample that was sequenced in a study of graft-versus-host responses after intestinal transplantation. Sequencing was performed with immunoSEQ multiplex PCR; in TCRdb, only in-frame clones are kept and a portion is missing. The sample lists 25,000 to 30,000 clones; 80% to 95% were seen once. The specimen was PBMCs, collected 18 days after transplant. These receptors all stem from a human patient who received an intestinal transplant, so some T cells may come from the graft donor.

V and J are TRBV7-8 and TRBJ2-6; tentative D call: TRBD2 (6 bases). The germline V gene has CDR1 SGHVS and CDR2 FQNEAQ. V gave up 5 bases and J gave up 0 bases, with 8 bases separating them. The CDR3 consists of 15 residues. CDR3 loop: CASSPGGSGANVLTF. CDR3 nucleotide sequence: TGTGCCAGCAGCCCCGGGGGCTCTGGGGCCAACGTCCTGACTTTC.

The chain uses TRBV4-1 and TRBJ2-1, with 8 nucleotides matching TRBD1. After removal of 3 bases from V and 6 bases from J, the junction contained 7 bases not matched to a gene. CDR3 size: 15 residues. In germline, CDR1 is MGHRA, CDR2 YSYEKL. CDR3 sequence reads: CASSQDRAQSNEQFF. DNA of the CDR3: TGCGCCAGCAGCCAGGACAGGGCCCAAAGCAATGAGCAGTTCTTC.

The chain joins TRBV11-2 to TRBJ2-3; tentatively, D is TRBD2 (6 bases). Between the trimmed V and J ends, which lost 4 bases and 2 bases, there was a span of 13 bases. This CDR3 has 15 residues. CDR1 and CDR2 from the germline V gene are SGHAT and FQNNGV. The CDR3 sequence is CASSSRRDLTDTQYF. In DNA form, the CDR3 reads TGTGCCAGCAGCTCGAGGCGGGATCTCACAGATACGCAGTATTTT.

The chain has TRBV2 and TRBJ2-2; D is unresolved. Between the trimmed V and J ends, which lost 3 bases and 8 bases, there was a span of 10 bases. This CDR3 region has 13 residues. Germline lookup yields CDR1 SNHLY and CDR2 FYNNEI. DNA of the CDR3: TGTGCCAGCAGTGACAAGGTTTCGGGGGAGCTGTTTTTT. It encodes CASSDKVSGELFF.

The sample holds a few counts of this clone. CDR3 loop: CASGLYEQYF. CDR3 in DNA: TGTGCCAGCGGCCTCTACGAGCAGTACTTC. The chain recombines TRBV27 with TRBJ2-7; D gene unclear. V dropped 8 bases and J dropped 3 bases, with 5 bases sitting between them. Germline lookup yields CDR1 MNHEY and CDR2 SMNVEV (reference sequence). This CDR3 contains 10 residues.

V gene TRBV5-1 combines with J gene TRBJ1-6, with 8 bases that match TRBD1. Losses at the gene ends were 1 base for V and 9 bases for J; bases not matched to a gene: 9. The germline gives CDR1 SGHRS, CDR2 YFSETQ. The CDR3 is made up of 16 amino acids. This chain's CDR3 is CASSLQLRGLGSPLHF. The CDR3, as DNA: TGCGCCAGCAGCTTGCAGCTCAGGGGGCTGGGTTCACCCCTCCACTTT.